Listed below are T cell receptor beta chains from one sample, sequenced in a study of cytomegalovirus exposure and HLA in healthy donors. The assay was immunoSEQ multiplex PCR, and TCRdb's table has in-frame clones only and misses some. This sample contains approximately 100,000 clones. The sample comprised PBMCs. The receptors originated from a man aged 45-65 years in good health and CMV-seronegative. Each CDR3 is given without its conserved first and last residue.

>TRBV6-6|TRBJ1-2
ASTFTGGRSYT
>TRBV11-2|TRBJ1-2
ASSRIRQGGDYGYT
>TRBV9|TRBJ1-2
ASSTGDDYGYT
>TRBV7-2|TRBJ2-1
ASRIGRAPYNEQF
>TRBV19|TRBJ1-1
ASSIVAGTEAF
>TRBV6-5|TRBJ1-1
ASRVTATNTEAF
>TRBV19|TRBJ2-1
ASSAHTGTANNEQF
>TRBV11-2|TRBJ2-7
ASSLAPGFSYEQY
>TRBV18|TRBJ1-1
ASSPDRGQAEAF
>TRBV30|TRBJ1-1
AWRVTGVMNTEAF
>TRBV27|TRBJ2-1
ASTAGSSYNEQF
>TRBV7-9|TRBJ1-3
ASSSSGEHAGNTIY
>TRBV11-2|TRBJ2-1
ASSLERGGNEQF
>TRBV5-1|TRBJ2-3
ASSHGTITDTQY
>TRBV12-5|TRBJ2-3
ASGLGTGGVTTDTQY
>TRBV11-1|TRBJ1-2
ASSLGLAGEDT
>TRBV7-3|TRBJ2-5
ASSLSGLETQY
>TRBV2|TRBJ1-3
ASSVPSSGGTIY